The rows below give T cell receptor beta chains drawn from one sample of a study of shared clonotypes between healthy human individuals. Repertoires were generated with immunoSEQ multiplex PCR, while TCRdb's copy carries only in-frame clones and drops some. The sample carries about 1.9 million clones, roughly 93% recorded once. The sample comprised naive CD8+ T cells from PBMCs. The receptors shown here come from a man aged 18 to 30 in good health. Some clones in this sample may be carry-over from other donors' samples. Each CDR3 is given with its conserved first and last residue. A D gene is named only where the DNA matches it firmly. Only some rows state a clone size, as once, few, many or a class for expanded clones.

TRBV29-1	NA	TRBD1	TRBJ2-5	TGCAGCTCGAGGACAGGGCGGGAGACCCAGTACTTC	CSSRTGRETQYF
TRBV4-3	NA	NA	TRBJ2-7	TGCGCCAGCAGCCAAGACAGTGGCTCCTACGAGCAGTACTTC	CASSQDSGSYEQYF
TRBV6-5	NA	NA	TRBJ2-2	TGTGCCAGCAATCCGACAGGCAACACCGGGGAGCTGTTTTTT	CASNPTGNTGELFF
TRBV28	NA	TRBD1	TRBJ1-5	TGTGCCAGCAGTTTTGGCGGACAGGGGTATCAGCCCCAGCATTTT	CASSFGGQGYQPQHF
TRBV28	once	NA	TRBJ2-7	TGTGCCAGCAGTTTAAGGACAACCTCCTACGAGCAGTACTTC	CASSLRTTSYEQYF
TRBV28	NA	TRBD1	TRBJ2-7	TGTGCCAGCAGAATAGGGAGGACAGGGTGGATCCACGAGCAGTACTTC	CASRIGRTGWIHEQYF
TRBV6-1	NA	NA	TRBJ2-7	TGTGCCAGCAGAGGTGGGGTCGCCTACGAGCAGTACTTC	CASRGGVAYEQYF
TRBV4-1	NA	NA	TRBJ2-3	TGCGCCAGCAGCCCCTTCGGAAGAGAGACTAGCACAGATACGCAGTATTTT	CASSPFGRETSTDTQYF
TRBV19	NA	TRBD1	TRBJ1-5	TGTGCCAGTAGTAGCCGGACAGGGCTAAGCAATCAGCCCCAGCATTTT	CASSSRTGLSNQPQHF
TRBV5-1	NA	TRBD1	TRBJ2-5	TGCGCCAGCAGCCCGGACAGGGGGCTCTGGGAGACCCAGTACTTC	CASSPDRGLWETQYF
TRBV18	NA	NA	TRBJ2-7	TGTGCCAGCTCACCCCCGGCAGGGCGAAGGGCCTACGAGCAGTACTTC	CASSPPAGRRAYEQYF
TRBV19	NA	NA	TRBJ1-5	TGTGCCAGTACCAAGGGGTCCGGCAATCAGCCCCAGCATTTT	CASTKGSGNQPQHF
TRBV19	NA	TRBD1	TRBJ2-5	TGTGCCAGTAGTAGGCCGGGGACAGCAGAGACCCAGTACTTC	CASSRPGTAETQYF
TRBV10-3	NA	NA	TRBJ1-1	TGTGCCATCAGTGCTGGTGTGAACACTGAAGCTTTCTTT	CAISAGVNTEAFF
TRBV7-9	NA	NA	TRBJ2-2	TGTGCCAGCAGCTTAGGATACGGCAGGGATGGCACCGGGGAGCTGTTTTTT	CASSLGYGRDGTGELFF
TRBV21-1	NA	NA	TRBJ1-1	TGTGCCAGCAGCAAGAATAAGGGAGGGAGCACTGAAGCTTTCTTT	CASSKNKGGSTEAFF
TRBV6-5	NA	NA	TRBJ2-2	TGTGCCAGCAGTTCGACAGGAGTTGGGGAGCTGTTTTTT	CASSSTGVGELFF
TRBV19	few	NA	TRBJ1-5	TGTGCCAGTAGTATACGAACGTACTTGGGTAATCAGCCCCAGCATTTT	CASSIRTYLGNQPQHF
TRBV27	NA	TRBD1	TRBJ2-1	TGTGCCAGCAGTATAGGACAGGGAGGCTACAATGAGCAGTTCTTC	CASSIGQGGYNEQFF
TRBV2	NA	TRBD2	TRBJ2-7	TGTGCCAGCAGTGAAAGTAGCGGGAGGGCTGACGAGCAGTACTTC	CASSESSGRADEQYF
TRBV6-5	once	NA	TRBJ2-3	TGTGCCAGCAGTGCACTCGGTGGGCTGGATACGCAGTATTTT	CASSALGGLDTQYF
TRBV28	NA	TRBD2	TRBJ2-7	TGTGCCAGCAGTCCGGGACTAGCGGGAGGAAATGAGCAGTACTTC	CASSPGLAGGNEQYF
TRBV7-9	NA	TRBD2	TRBJ2-1	TGTGCCAGCAGCTTAGCTAGCGGGATAGGCAATGAGCAGTTCTTC	CASSLASGIGNEQFF
TRBV7-2	NA	NA	TRBJ2-1	TGTGCCAGCAGCTTAGGGCGGATTAATGAGCAGTTCTTC	CASSLGRINEQFF
TRBV9	once	TRBD2	TRBJ2-1	TGTGCCAGCAGCGTAGGGCGGCGGGAGGAGCAGTTCTTC	CASSVGRREEQFF
TRBV25-1	NA	NA	TRBJ1-5	TGTGCCAGCGGCCTCGGAGCGGGTCAGCCCCAGCATTTT	CASGLGAGQPQHF
TRBV28	once	NA	TRBJ1-6	TGTGCCAGCAGTTTACTCCAGGGACCTAATTCACCCCTCCACTTT	CASSLLQGPNSPLHF
TRBV29-1	NA	TRBD1	TRBJ2-1	TGCAGCGCACTAGGACAGGGGGCCAATGAGCAGTTCTTC	CSALGQGANEQFF
TRBV7-2	once	TRBD1	TRBJ2-7	TGTGCCAGCAGCTTAGACAGGGGCTCCTTGGAGCAGTACTTC	CASSLDRGSLEQYF
TRBV7-9	NA	NA	TRBJ1-3	TGTGCCAGCAGCCGGAACCTACAAGGGCTAGCTGGAAACACCATATATTTT	CASSRNLQGLAGNTIYF
TRBV28	few	NA	TRBJ1-1	TGTGCCAGCAGTTTGCTCATGAACACTGAAGCTTTCTTT	CASSLLMNTEAFF
TRBV6-4	NA	NA	TRBJ2-7	TGTGCCAGCAGTGACTCGTCCGAGAATTCCTACGAGCAGTACTTC	CASSDSSENSYEQYF
TRBV5-6	NA	TRBD1	TRBJ2-1	TGTGCCAGCAGCTGGAGGACAGGGAATGAGCAGTTCTTC	CASSWRTGNEQFF
TRBV11-3	NA	NA	TRBJ2-7	TGTGCCAGCAGCTTACAGCGACCCTTCTTCTACGAGCAGTACTTC	CASSLQRPFFYEQYF
TRBV10-1	NA	TRBD2	TRBJ2-3	TGCGCCAGCAGCCGACTAGCGGGAGCCGGAGATACGCAGTATTTT	CASSRLAGAGDTQYF
TRBV5-1	NA	TRBD1	TRBJ2-7	TGCGCCAGCAGCCCCCTGGGGCAGGGGGTCTCTGGTCTCTACGAGCAGTACTTC	CASSPLGQGVSGLYEQYF
TRBV14	NA	NA	TRBJ1-2	TGTGCCAGCAGCGTCAGTGCTACCTATGGCTACACCTTC	CASSVSATYGYTF
TRBV27	NA	NA	TRBJ1-1	TGTGCCAGCAGTTTATGGGACGCCAGCACTGAAGCTTTCTTT	CASSLWDASTEAFF
TRBV27	NA	TRBD1	TRBJ1-2	TGTGCCAGCAGTTTATCGGCAGGGGGGTTACTTAACTATGGCTACACCTTC	CASSLSAGGLLNYGYTF